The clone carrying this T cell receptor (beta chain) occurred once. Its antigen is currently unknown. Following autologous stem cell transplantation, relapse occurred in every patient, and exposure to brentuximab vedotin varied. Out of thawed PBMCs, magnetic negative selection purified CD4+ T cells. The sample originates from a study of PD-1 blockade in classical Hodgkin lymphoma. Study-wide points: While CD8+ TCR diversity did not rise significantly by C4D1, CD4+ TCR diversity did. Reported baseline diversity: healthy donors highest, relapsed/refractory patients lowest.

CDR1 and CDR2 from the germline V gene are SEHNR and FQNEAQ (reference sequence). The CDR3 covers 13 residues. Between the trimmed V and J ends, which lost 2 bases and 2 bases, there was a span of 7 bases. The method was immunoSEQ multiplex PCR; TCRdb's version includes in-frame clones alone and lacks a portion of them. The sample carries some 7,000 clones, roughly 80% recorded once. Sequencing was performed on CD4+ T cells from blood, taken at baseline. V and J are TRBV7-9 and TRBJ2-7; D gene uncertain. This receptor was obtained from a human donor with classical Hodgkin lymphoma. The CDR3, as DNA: TGTGCCAGCAGCTTAAGTGGGCCCTACGAGCAGTACTTC. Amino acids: CASSLSGPYEQYF. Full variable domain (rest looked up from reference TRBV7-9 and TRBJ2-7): DTGVSQNPRHKITKRGQNVTFRCDPISEHNRLYWYRQTLGQGPEFLTYFQNEAQLEKSRLLSDRFSAERPKGSFSTLEIQRTEQGDSAMYLCASSLSGPYEQYFGPGTRLTVT.